This TCR beta chain was sequenced during a study of shared clonotypes between healthy human individuals. Naive CD8 cells comprised CD45RO-negative, CCR7-positively selected cells, excluding terminally differentiated effector memory CD45RA+ cells. V was clipped by 1 base and J by 8 bases, with 18 bases between them. The V gene's germline CDR1 is SGDLS and CDR2 YYNGEE. This CDR3 region has 16 residues. Details on this clone: Its antigen is still unknown.

Deep-level assay runs were performed. Sequencing was performed with immunoSEQ multiplex PCR; in TCRdb, only in-frame clones are kept and a portion is missing. Here the sample spans over 2 million clones, roughly 95% being singletons. Findings of the study overall: The study's rarefaction showed incomplete sorted-subset sequencing despite large depth. Blood was the sole source, and tissue repertoires probably differ. Generally, naive subsets (rather than memory subsets) showed larger estimated richness.

The material sequenced was naive CD8+ T cells sorted from blood. The chain couples TRBV9 to TRBJ1-4, with TRBD1 as a possible D gene (6 bases). The receptor's source is a man aged 18 to 29 in good health. This CDR3 is CASSVTTGSGGEKLFF. The DNA of the CDR3 is TGTGCCAGCAGCGTAACTACAGGGTCGGGAGGGGAAAAACTGTTTTTT.